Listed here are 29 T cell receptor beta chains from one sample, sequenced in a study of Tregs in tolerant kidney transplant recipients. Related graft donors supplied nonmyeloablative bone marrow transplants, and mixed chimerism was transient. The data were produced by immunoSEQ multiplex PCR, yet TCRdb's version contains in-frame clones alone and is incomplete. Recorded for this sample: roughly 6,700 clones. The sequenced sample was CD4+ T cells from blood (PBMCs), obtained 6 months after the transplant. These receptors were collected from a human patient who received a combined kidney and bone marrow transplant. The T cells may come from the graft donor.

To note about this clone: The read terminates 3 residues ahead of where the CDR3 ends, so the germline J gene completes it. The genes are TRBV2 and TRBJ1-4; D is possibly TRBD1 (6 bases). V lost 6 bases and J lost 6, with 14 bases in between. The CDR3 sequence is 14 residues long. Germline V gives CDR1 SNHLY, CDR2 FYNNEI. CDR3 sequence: CASRNRVGDEKLFF. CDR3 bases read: TGTGCCAGCAGGAACAGGGTAGGAGATGAAAAA.

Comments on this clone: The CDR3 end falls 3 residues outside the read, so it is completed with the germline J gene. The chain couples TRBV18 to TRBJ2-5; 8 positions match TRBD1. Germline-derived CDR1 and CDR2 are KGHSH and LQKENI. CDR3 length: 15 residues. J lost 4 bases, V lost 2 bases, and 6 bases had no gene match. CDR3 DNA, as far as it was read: TGTGCCAGCTCACCAGCAGGGGGCCTAGGAGAGACC. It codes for CASSPAGGLGET. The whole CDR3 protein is CASSPAGGLGETQYF.

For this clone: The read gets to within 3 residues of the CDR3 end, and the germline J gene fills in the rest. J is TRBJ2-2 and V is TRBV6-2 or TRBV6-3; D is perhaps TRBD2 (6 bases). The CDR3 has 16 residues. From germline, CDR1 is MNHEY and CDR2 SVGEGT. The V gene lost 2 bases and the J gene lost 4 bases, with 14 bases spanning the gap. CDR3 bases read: TGTGCCAGCAGTTACGCGGCGGGATTTGGCACCGGGGAG. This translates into CASSYAAGFGTGE. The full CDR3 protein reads CASSYAAGFGTGELFF.

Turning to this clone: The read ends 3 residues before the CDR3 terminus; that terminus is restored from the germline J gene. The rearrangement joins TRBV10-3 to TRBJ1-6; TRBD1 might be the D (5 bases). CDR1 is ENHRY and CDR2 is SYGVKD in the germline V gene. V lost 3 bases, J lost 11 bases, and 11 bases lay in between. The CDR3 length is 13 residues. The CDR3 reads CAISDSETAPLHF. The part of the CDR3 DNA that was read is TGTGCCATCAGTGATTCTGAGACAGCACCC.

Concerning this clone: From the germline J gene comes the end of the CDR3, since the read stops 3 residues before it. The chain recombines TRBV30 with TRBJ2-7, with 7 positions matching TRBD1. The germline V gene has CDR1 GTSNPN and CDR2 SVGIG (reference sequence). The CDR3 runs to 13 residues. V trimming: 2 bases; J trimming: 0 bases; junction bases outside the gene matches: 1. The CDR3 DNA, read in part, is TGTGCCTGGAGTAGGGACAGCTCCTACGAG. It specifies CAWSRDSSYE. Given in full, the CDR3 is CAWSRDSSYEQYF.

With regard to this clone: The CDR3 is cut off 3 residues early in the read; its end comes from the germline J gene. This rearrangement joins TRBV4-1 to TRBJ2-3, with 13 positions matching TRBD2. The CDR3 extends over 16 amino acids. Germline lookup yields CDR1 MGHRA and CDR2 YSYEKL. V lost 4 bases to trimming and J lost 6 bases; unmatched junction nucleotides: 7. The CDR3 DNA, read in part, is TGCGCCAGCAGCCCCACTAGCGGGAGGGCAGGGGATACG. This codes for CASSPTSGRAGDT. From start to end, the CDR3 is CASSPTSGRAGDTQYF.

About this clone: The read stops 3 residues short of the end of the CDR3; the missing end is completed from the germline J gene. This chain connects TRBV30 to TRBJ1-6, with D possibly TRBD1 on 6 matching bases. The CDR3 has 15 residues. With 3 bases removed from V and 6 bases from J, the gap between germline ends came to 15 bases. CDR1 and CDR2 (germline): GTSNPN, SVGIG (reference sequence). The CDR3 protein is CAWRNTGSPNSPLHF. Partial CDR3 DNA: TGTGCCTGGAGAAACACAGGGAGCCCTAATTCACCC.

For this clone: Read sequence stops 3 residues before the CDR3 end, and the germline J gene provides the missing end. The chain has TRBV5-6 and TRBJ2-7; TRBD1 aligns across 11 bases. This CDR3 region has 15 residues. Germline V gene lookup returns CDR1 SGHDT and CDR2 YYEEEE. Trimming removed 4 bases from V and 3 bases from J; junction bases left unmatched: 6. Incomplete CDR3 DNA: TGTGCCAGCAGCCCGGGGACAGGGGGGTTCTACGAG. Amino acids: CASSPGTGGFYE. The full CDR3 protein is CASSPGTGGFYEQYF.

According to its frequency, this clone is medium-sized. CDR3 in amino acids: CSVDKGTVNTEAFF. The part of the CDR3 DNA that was read is TGCAGCGTTGATAAGGGGACAGTCAACACTGAA. The chain carries TRBV29-1 and TRBJ1-1, with TRBD1 matching 7 bases. The observed sequence ends 3 residues before the CDR3 terminus, with the missing tail filled in from the germline J gene. The V gene end was trimmed by 3 bases and the J gene end by 2 bases; junction bases not matched to a gene: 6. This CDR3 has 14 residues. Germline assignment: CDR1 SQVTM and CDR2 ANQGSEA.

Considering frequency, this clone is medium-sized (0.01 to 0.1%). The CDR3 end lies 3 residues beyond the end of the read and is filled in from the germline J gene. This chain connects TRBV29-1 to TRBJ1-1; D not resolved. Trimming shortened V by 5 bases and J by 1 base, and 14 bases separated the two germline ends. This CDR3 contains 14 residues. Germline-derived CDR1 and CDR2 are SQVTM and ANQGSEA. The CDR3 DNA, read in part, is TGCAGCGTTAGAGGCAGAGTTTCGAACACTGAA. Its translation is CSVRGRVSNTE. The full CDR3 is CSVRGRVSNTEAFF. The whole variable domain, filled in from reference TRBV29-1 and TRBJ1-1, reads SAVISQKPSRDICQRGTSLTIQCQVDSQVTMMFWYRQQPGQSLTLIATANQGSEATYESGFVIDKFPISRPNLTFSTLTVSNMSPEDSSIYLCSVRGRVSNTEAFFGQGTRLTVV.

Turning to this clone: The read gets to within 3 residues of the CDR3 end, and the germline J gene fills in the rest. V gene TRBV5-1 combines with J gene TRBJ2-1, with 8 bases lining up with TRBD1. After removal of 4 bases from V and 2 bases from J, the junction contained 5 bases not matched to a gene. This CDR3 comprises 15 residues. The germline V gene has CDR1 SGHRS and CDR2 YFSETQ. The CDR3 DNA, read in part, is TGCGCCAGCAGCGTACCGGGACAGGCCTACAATGAG. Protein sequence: CASSVPGQAYNE. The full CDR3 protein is CASSVPGQAYNEQFF.

The CDR3 bases that were read are TGCGCCAGCAGCTTGGGCAGGGTTCGCGGGGAAGAGACC. This encodes CASSLGRVRGEET. The full CDR3 protein reads CASSLGRVRGEETQYF. The chain joins TRBV5-1 to TRBJ2-5; D possibly corresponds to TRBD2 (6 bases). The read comes to an end 3 residues before the CDR3 does, leaving the germline J gene to fill in the end. Germline lookup yields CDR1 SGHRS and CDR2 YFSETQ. CDR3 length equals 16 residues. V lost 0 bases to trimming and J lost 3 bases, with 15 bases between them.

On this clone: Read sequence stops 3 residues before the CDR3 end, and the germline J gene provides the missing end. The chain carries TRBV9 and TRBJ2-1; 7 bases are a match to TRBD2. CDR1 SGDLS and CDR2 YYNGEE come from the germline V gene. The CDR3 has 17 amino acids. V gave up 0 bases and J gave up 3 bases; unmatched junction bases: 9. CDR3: CASSVGGPSGLYNEQFF. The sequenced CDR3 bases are TGTGCCAGCAGCGTAGGTGGCCCTAGCGGACTCTACAATGAG.

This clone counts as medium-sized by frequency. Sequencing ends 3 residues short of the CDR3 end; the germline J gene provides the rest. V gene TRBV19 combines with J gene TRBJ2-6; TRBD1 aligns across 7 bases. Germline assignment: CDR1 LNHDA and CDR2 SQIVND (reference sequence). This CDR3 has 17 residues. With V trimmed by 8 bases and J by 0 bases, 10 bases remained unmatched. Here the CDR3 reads CASAEWDSPSGANVLTF. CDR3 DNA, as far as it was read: TGTGCCAGTGCCGAATGGGACAGCCCCTCTGGGGCCAACGTC.

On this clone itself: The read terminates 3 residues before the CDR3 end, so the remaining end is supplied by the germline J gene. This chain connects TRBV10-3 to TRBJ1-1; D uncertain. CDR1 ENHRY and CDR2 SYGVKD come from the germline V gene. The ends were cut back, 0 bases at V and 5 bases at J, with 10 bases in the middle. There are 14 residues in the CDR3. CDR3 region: CAISESKGRTEAFF. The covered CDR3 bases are TGTGCCATCAGTGAGTCTAAGGGTCGAACTGAA.

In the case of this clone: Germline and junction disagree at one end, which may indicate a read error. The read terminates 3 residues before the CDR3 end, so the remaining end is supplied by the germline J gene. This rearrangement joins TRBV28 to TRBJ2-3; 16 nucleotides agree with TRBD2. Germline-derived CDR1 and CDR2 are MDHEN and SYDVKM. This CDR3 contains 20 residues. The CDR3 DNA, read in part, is TGTGCTAGCAGTTTACCTCCCCCCGGGACTAGCGGGAGGGCGGGAGATACG. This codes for CASSLPPPGTSGRAGDT. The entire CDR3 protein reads CASSLPPPGTSGRAGDTQYF.

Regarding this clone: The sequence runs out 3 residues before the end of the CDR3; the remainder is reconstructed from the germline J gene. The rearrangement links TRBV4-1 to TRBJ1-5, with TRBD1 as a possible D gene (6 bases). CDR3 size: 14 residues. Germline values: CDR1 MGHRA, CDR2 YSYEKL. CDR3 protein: CASSQESGGGPQHF. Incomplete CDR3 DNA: TGCGCCAGCAGCCAAGAATCGGGGGGGGGCCCC.

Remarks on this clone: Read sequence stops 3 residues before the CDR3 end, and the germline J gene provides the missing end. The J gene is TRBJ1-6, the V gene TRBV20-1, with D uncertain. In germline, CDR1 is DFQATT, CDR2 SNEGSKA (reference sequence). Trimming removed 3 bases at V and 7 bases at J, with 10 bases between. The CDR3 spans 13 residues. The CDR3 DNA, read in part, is TGCAGTGCTAGCCAGAACCAAAATTCACCC. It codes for CSASQNQNSP. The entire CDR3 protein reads CSASQNQNSPLHF.

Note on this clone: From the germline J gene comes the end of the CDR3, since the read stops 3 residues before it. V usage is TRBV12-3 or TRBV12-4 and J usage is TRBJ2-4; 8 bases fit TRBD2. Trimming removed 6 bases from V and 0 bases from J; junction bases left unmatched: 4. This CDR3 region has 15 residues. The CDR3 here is CASSRSGIAKNIQYF. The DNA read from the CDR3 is TGTGCCAGCAGCCGTAGCGGGATAGCCAAAAACATT.

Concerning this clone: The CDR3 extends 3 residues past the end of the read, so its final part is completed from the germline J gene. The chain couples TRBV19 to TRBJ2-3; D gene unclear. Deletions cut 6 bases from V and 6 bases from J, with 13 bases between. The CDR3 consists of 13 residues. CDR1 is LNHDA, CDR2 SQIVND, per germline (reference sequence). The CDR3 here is CASSPSSVDTQYF. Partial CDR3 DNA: TGTGCCAGTAGCCCCTCGTCCGTGGATACG.

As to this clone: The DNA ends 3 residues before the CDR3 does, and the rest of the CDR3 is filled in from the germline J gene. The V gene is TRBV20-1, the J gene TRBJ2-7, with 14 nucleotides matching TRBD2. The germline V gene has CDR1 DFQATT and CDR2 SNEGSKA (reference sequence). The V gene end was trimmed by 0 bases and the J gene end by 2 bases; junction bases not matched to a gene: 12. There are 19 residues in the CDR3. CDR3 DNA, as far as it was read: TGCAGTGCTAGAGATCATGGGACTAGCGGGAGTTCTTCTACCTACGAG. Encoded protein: CSARDHGTSGSSSTYE. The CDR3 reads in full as CSARDHGTSGSSSTYEQYF.

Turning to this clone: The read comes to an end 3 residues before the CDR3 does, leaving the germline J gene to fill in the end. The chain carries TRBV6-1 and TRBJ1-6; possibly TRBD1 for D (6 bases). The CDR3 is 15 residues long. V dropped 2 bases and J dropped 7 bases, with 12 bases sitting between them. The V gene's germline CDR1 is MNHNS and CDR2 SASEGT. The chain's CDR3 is CASSETGKGNSPLHF. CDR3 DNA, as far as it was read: TGTGCCAGCAGTGAAACAGGGAAGGGGAATTCACCC.

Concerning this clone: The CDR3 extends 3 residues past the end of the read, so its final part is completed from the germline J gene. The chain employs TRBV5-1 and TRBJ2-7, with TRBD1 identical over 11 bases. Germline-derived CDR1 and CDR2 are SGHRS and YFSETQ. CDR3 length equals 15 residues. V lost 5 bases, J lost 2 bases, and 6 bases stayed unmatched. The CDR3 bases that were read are TGCGCCAGCAGTCGGACAGGGGGCGCCACCTACGAG. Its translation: CASSRTGGATYE. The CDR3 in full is CASSRTGGATYEQYF.

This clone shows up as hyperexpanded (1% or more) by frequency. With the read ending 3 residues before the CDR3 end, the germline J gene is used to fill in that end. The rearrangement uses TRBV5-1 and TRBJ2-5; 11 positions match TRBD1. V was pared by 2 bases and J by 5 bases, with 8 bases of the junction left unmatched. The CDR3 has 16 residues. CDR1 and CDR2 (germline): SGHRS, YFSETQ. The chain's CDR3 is CASSLGQGADSETQYF. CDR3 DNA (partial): TGCGCCAGCAGCTTAGGACAGGGGGCGGATTCCGAGACC.

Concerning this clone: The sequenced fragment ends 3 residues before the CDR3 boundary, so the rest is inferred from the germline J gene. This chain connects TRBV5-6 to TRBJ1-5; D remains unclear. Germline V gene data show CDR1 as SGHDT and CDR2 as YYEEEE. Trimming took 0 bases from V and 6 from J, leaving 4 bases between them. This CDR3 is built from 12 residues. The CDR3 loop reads CASSLVGQPQHF. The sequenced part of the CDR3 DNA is TGTGCCAGCAGCTTGGTCGGTCAGCCC.

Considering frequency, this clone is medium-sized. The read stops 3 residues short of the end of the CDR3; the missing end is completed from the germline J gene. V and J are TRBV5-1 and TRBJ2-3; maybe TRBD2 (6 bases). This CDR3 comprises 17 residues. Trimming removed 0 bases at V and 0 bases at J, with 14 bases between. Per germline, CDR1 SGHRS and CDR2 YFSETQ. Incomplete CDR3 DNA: TGCGCCAGCAGCTTGGCGGCTAGCGCCGCTAGCACAGATACG. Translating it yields CASSLAASAASTDT. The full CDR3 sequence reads CASSLAASAASTDTQYF.

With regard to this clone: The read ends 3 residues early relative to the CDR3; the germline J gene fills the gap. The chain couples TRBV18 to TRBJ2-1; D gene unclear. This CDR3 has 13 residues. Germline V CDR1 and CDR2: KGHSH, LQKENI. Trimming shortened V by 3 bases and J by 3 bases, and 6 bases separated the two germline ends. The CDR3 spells CASSPFNYNEQFF. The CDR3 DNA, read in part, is TGTGCCAGCTCACCCTTTAACTACAATGAG.

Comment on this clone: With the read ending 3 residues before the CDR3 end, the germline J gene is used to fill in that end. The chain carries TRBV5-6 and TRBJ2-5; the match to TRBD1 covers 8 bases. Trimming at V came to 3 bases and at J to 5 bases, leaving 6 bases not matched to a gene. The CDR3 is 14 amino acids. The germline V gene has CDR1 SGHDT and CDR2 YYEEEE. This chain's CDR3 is CASSSGQGGETQYF. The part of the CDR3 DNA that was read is TGTGCCAGCAGCTCTGGACAGGGCGGGGAGACC.

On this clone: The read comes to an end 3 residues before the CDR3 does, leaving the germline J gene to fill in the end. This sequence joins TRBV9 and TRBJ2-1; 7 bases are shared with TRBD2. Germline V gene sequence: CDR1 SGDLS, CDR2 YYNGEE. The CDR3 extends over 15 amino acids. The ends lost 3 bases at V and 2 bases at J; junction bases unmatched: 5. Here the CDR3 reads CASSAGLSTYNEQFF. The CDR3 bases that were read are TGTGCCAGCAGCGCGGGACTAAGTACCTACAATGAG.